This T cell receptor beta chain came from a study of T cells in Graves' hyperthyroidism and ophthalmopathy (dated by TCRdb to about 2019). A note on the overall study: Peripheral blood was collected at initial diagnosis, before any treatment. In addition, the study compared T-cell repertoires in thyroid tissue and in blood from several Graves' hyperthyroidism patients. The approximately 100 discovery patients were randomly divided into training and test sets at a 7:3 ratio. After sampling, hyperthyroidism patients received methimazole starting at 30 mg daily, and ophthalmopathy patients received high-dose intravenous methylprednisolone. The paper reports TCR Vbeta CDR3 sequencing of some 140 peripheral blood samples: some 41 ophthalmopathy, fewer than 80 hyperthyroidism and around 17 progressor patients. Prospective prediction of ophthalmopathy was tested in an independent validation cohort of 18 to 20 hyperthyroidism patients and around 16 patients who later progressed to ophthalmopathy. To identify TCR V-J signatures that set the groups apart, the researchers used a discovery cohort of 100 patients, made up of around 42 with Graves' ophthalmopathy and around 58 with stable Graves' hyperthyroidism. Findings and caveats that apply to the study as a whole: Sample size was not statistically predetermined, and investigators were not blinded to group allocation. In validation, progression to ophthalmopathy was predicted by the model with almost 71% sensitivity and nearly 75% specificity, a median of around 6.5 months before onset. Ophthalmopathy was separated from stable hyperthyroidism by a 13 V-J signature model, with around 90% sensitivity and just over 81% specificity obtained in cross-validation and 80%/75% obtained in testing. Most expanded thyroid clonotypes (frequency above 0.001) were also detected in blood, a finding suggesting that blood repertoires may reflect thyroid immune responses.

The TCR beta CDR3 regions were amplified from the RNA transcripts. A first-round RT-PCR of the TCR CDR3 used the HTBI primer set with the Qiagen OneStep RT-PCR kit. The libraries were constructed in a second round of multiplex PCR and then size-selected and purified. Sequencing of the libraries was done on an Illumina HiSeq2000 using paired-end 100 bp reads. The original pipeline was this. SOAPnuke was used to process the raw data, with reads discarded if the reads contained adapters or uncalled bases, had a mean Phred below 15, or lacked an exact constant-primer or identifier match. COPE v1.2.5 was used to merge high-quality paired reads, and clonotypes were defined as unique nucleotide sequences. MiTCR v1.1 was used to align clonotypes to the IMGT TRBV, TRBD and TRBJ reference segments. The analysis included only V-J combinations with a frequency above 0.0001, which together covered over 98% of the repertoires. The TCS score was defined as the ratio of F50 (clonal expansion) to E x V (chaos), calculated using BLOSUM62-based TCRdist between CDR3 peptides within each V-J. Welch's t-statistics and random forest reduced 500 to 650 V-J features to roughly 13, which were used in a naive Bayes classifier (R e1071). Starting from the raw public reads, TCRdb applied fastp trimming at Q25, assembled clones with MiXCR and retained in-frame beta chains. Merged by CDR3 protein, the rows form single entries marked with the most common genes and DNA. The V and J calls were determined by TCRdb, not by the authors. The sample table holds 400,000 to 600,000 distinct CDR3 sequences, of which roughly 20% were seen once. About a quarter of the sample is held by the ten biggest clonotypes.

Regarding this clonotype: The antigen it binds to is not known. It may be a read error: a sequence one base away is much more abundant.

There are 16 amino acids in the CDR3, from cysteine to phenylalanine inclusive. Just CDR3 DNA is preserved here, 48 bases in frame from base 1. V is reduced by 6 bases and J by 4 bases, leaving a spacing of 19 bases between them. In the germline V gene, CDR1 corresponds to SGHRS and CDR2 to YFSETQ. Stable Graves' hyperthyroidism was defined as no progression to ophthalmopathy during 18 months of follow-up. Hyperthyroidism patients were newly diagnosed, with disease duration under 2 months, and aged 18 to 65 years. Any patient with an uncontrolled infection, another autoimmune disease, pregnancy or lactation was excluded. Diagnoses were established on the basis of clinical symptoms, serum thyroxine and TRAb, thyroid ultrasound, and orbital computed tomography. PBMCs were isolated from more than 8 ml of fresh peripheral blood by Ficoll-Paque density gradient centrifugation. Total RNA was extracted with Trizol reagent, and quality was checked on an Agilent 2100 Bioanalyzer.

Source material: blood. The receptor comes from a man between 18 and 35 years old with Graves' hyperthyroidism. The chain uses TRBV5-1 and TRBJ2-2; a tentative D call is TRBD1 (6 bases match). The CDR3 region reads CASTLRPTGSTGELFF. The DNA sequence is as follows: TGCGCCAGCACTTTAAGACCTACAGGGTCCACCGGGGAGCTGTTTTTT.